This TCR beta chain was profiled in a study of OX40 agonist ivuxolimab in advanced cancers. On this clone: The antigen is not known.

Produced via immunoSEQ multiplex PCR; TCRdb's table is partial and in-frame only. The repertoire consists of about 110,000 clones, with around 90% occurring once and the leading ten covering over 0.6%. Whole-study results and caveats: Compared with CD4+, CD8+ T cells on average had more expanded clones. People who partly responded at 0.1-3.0 mg/kg had some of the least clonal expansion seen.

The sample in question was CD4+ or CD8+ T cells sorted from blood, obtained in a trial of the OX40 agonist ivuxolimab. The source is an adult with an advanced solid tumor such as melanoma, head and neck, liver or kidney cancer.

The CDR3: CASSLPGHSNQPQHF. The CDR3 DNA reads as TGTGCCAGCAGTTTACCGGGCCATAGCAATCAGCCCCAGCATTTT. The J gene is TRBJ1-5, the V gene TRBV28; no reliable D call. The length of the CDR3 is 15 residues. CDR1 and CDR2 from the germline V gene are MDHEN and SYDVKM. V was cut by 2 bases and J by 0 bases, with 8 bases left in between.